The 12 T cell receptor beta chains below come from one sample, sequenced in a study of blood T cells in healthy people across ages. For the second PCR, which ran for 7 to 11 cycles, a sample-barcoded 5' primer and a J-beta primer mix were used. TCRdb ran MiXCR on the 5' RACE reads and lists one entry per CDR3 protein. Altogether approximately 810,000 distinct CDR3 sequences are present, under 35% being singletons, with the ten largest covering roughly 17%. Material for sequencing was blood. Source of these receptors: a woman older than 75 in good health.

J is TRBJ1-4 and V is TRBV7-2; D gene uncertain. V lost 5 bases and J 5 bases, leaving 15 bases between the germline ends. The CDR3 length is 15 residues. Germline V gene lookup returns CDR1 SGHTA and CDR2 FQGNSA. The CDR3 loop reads CASSEGSSYNEKLFF. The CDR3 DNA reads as TGTGCCAGCAGCGAAGGGTCCTCCTACAATGAAAAACTGTTTTTT.

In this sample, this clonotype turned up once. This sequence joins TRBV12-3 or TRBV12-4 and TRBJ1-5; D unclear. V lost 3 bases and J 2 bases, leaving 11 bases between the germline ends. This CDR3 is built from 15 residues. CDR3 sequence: CASSFYGGGNQPQHF. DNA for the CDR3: TGTGCCAGCAGTTTCTACGGCGGGGGCAATCAGCCCCAGCATTTT.

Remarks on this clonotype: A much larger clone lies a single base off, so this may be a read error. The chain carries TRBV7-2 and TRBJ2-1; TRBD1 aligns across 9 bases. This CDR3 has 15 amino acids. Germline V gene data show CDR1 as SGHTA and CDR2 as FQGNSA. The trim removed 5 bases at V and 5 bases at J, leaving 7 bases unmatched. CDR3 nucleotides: TGTGCCAGCAGCGGAGACAGGGGGACCAACAATGAGCAGTTCTTC. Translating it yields CASSGDRGTNNEQFF.

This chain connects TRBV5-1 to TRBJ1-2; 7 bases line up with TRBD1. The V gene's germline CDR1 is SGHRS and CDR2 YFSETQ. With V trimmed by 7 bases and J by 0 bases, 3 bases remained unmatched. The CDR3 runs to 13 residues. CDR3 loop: CASGDRANYGYTF. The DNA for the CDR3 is TGCGCCAGCGGGGACAGAGCTAACTATGGCTACACCTTC.

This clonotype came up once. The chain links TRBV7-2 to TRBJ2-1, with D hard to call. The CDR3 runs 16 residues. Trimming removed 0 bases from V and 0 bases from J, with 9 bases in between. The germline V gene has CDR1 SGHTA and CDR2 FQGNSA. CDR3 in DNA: TGTGCCAGCAGCTTAGCGTCTGCAGGCTCCTACAATGAGCAGTTCTTC. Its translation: CASSLASAGSYNEQFF.

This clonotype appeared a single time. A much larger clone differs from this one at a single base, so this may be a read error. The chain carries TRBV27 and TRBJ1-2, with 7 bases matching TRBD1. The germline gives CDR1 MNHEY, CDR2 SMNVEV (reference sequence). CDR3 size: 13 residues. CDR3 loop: CTSSRTGVGGYTF. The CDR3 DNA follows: TGTACCAGCAGCCGAACAGGGGTCGGCGGCTACACCTTC.

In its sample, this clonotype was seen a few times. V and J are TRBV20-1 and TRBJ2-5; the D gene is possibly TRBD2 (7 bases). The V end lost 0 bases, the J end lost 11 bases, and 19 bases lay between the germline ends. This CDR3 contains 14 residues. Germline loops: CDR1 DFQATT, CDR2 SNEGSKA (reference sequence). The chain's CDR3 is CSARDGRGGHEQYF. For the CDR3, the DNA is TGCAGTGCTAGAGATGGCCGCGGGGGACATGAGCAGTACTTC.

Here the CDR3 reads CASSYRLWSRDGYTF. CDR3 nucleotide sequence: TGTGCCAGCAGTTACCGACTTTGGTCTCGCGATGGCTACACCTTC. V is TRBV6-2 or TRBV6-3 and J is TRBJ1-2; D gene uncertain. V lost 2 bases, J lost 6 bases, and 16 bases lay in between. Germline-derived CDR1 and CDR2 are MNHEY and SVGEGT. The CDR3 runs 15 residues.

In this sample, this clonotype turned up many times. CDR3 residues: CATSDSRDPANYGYTF. The CDR3 nucleotides are TGTGCCACCAGTGATTCCCGGGACCCGGCTAACTATGGCTACACCTTC. The V call is TRBV24-1, the J call TRBJ1-2, with D possibly matching TRBD1 (5 bases). Deletions cut 2 bases from V and 0 bases from J, with 12 bases between. The CDR3 covers 16 residues. The V gene's germline CDR1 is KGHDR and CDR2 SFDVKD.

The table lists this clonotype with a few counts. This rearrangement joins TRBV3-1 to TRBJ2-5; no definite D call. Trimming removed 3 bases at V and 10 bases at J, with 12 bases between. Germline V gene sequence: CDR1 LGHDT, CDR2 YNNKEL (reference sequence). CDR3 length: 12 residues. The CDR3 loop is CASSHPRSNQYF. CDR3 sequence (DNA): TGTGCCAGCAGCCACCCAAGGAGTAACCAGTACTTC.

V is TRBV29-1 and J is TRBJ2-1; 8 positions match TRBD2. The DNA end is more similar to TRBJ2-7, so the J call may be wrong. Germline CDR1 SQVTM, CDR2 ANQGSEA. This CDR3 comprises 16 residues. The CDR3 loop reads CSVGASGQGSYNEQYF. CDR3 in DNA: TGCAGCGTTGGGGCTAGCGGGCAAGGCTCCTACAATGAGCAGTACTTC.

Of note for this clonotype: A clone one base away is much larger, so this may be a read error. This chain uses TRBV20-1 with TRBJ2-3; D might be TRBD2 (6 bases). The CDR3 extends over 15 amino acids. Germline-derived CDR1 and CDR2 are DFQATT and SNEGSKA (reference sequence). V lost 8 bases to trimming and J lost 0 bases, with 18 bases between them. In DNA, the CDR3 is TGCAGTACCGATAGGCGGGGAGCTAGCACAGATACGCAGTATTTT. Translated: CSTDRRGASTDTQYF.